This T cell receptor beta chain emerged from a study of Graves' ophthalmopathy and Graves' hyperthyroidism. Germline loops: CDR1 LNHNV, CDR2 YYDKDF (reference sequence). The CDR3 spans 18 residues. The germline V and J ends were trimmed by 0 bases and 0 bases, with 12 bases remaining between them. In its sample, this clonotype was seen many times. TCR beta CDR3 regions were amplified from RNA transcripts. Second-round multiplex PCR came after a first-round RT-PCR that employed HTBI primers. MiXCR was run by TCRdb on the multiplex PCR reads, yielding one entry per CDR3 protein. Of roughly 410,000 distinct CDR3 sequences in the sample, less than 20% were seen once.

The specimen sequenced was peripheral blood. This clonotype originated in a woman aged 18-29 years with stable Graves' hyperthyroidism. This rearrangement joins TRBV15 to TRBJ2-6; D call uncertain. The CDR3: CATSRDHFGISGANVLTF. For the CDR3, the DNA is TGTGCCACCAGCAGAGATCATTTTGGGATCTCTGGGGCCAACGTCCTGACTTTC.